This T cell receptor beta chain was recorded in a study of T-cell reconstitution after alpha-beta-depleted transplantation in children. Construction of the TCRbeta library involved unique molecular identifiers. TCRdb passed the PCR reads through MiXCR, listing each CDR3 protein once. The profile covers about 200,000 distinct CDR3 sequences, with roughly 18% appearing a single time and around 44% taken by the ten largest. Germline CDR1 and CDR2: MNHEY and SVGEGT. The length of the CDR3 is 17 residues. V was pared by 6 bases and J by 5 bases, with 15 bases of the junction left unmatched. Concerning this clonotype: Antigen unknown.

Study-wide results and limits: Surviving recipient cells, namely T cells and thymic progenitors, were the source of high day-60 TCRbeta diversity in some patients. As was reported, about two months after transplant, alpha-beta T cells came from several hundred expanded graft clones. A year had passed since transplant, and T-cell counts and diversity by then came mostly from newly produced T cells.

The V gene is TRBV6-2 or TRBV6-3, the J gene TRBJ2-2; 7 bases fit TRBD2. The clonotype comes from a male patient between 2 and 10 years old who had a stem cell transplant for acute lymphoblastic leukemia, so the T cells may come from the graft donor. The sequences come from PBMCs, mostly from graft donor cells, collected 360 days after TCRalphabeta/CD19-depleted stem cell transplant. The DNA of the CDR3 is TGTGCCAGCAGGCCGAGAACTAGCGCAGGAAGGACCGGGGAGCTGTTTTTT. This codes for CASRPRTSAGRTGELFF.